This T cell receptor beta chain was obtained from a study of blood T cells in healthy people across ages. In its sample, this clonotype was seen many times. As yet, its antigen is unknown. Overall study findings and caveats: While age rose, TCR beta diversity per million T cells dropped in a roughly linear way.

Primed by a sample-barcoded 5' primer and a J-beta primer mix, a second PCR proceeded for 7 to 11 cycles. TCRdb re-derived calls from the 5' RACE reads in MiXCR, one entry per CDR3 protein. This table holds around 800,000 distinct CDR3 sequences, less than 80% found once. V shed 1 base, J shed 7 bases, and the junction held 8 bases outside the gene matches. CDR1 and CDR2 from the germline V gene are MGHRA and YSYEKL. There are 16 residues in the CDR3. The chain links TRBV4-1 to TRBJ1-4, with 8 positions matching TRBD1. Sequencing was performed on blood. The receptor comes from a young man in good health. The CDR3 DNA reads TGCGCCAGCAGCCAAGGGCGGACAGGGAAGTTTGAAAAACTGTTTTTT. This encodes CASSQGRTGKFEKLFF.